This is a list of T cell receptor beta chains from one sample in a study of identical twins. MiXCR was run by TCRdb on the 5' RACE reads, yielding one entry per CDR3 protein. Of about 570,000 distinct CDR3 sequences in the sample, more than 9% were seen once. These data were likewise used in another study, on yellow fever vaccine responses in identical twins.

Sequencing was performed on PBMCs. The receptors were gathered from a woman aged 18-35 years in good health. Each CDR3 is given with its conserved first and last residue. D genes are given only for firm matches. Some rows mark clone size as missing; the rest say once, few, many or name a class of expanded clone.

j_gene | v_gene | d_gene | abundance | CDR3aa | CDR3nt
TRBJ2-1 | TRBV7-3 | NA | NA | CASSLDGLGNEQFF | TGTGCCAGCAGCTTAGACGGTTTGGGCAATGAGCAGTTCTTC
TRBJ2-3 | TRBV3-1 | TRBD1 | NA | CASSQERDRASTKDTQYF | TGTGCCAGCAGCCAAGAGAGGGACAGGGCCTCCACCAAGGATACGCAGTATTTT
TRBJ2-3 | TRBV9 | TRBD1 | NA | CATSVGQPSTDTQYF | TGTGCCACCAGCGTGGGACAGCCCAGCACAGATACGCAGTATTTT
TRBJ2-1 | TRBV2 | NA | few | CASSATGEGGWRQFF | TGTGCCAGCAGCGCTACAGGGGAGGGTGGGTGGCGGCAGTTCTTC
TRBJ1-3 | TRBV6-1 | NA | many | CASSKPGTGNTIYF | TGTGCCAGCAGCAAACCGGGAACTGGAAACACCATATATTTT
TRBJ2-1 | TRBV20-1 | TRBD1 | many | CSASGQGENEQFF | TGCAGTGCTTCCGGACAGGGCGAGAATGAGCAGTTCTTC
TRBJ1-5 | TRBV12-3/TRBV12-4 | NA | many | CASSFPRQPQHF | TGTGCCAGCAGTTTCCCCCGTCAGCCCCAGCATTTT
TRBJ1-2 | TRBV12-3/TRBV12-4 | TRBD1 | few | CASSPRQGTNYGYTF | TGTGCCAGCAGTCCACGACAGGGAACGAACTATGGCTACACCTTC
TRBJ1-1 | TRBV20-1 | NA | NA | CSGTTNTEAFF | TGCAGTGGAACGACGAACACTGAAGCTTTCTTT
TRBJ2-7 | TRBV10-3 | NA | many | CAISDILPGPNNEQYF | TGTGCCATCAGTGATATCCTCCCGGGACCGAACAACGAGCAGTACTTC
TRBJ2-7 | TRBV12-3/TRBV12-4 | NA | NA | CASSFGGFTYEQYF | TGTGCCAGCAGTTTCGGTGGGTTTACCTACGAGCAGTACTTC
TRBJ2-7 | TRBV6-4 | TRBD1 | few | CASSERDTPGQGYEQYF | TGTGCCAGCAGTGAACGAGATACACCGGGACAGGGCTACGAGCAGTACTTC
TRBJ2-7 | TRBV20-1 | TRBD2 | many | CSARDFGNRGGEQYF | TGCAGTGCTAGAGATTTTGGCAACCGGGGGGGCGAGCAGTACTTC
TRBJ2-3 | TRBV9 | NA | few | CASSGSQGGHTDTQYF | TGTGCCAGCAGCGGGTCCCAAGGGGGGCACACAGATACGCAGTATTTT
TRBJ2-1 | TRBV7-2 | NA | NA | CASSSQRVSNNEQFF | TGTGCCAGCAGCTCCCAGCGGGTCAGTAACAATGAGCAGTTCTTC
TRBJ2-5 | TRBV20-1 | TRBD2 | many | CSAPSGIQETQYF | TGCAGTGCTCCAAGCGGGATACAAGAGACCCAGTACTTC
TRBJ2-1 | TRBV7-6 | NA | NA | CASSSKRVHNEQFF | TGTGCCAGCAGCTCTAAGCGGGTACACAATGAGCAGTTCTTC
TRBJ2-7 | TRBV6-4 | NA | NA | CASSDVSGAEQYF | TGTGCCAGCAGTGACGTCTCCGGGGCCGAGCAGTACTTC
TRBJ2-2 | TRBV20-1 | NA | few | CSAPTPDGPNTGELFF | TGCAGTGCTCCCACTCCAGACGGACCGAACACCGGGGAGCTGTTTTTT
TRBJ2-1 | TRBV29-1 | TRBD1 | NA | CRDIYPGTGTSDEQFF | TGCAGAGATATATATCCCGGGACAGGGACCAGCGATGAGCAGTTCTTC
TRBJ1-1 | TRBV7-2 | NA | NA | CASSLAGGSSITEAFF | TGTGCCAGCAGCTTAGCCGGGGGCAGTTCGATCACTGAAGCTTTCTTT
TRBJ2-2 | TRBV12-3/TRBV12-4 | TRBD1 | many | CASNLRQGTGELFF | TGTGCCAGCAACCTCAGACAGGGCACCGGGGAGCTGTTTTTT
TRBJ2-2 | TRBV6-2/TRBV6-3 | NA | few | CASRNWREATGELFF | TGTGCCAGCAGAAACTGGAGGGAGGCCACCGGGGAGCTGTTTTTT
TRBJ2-5 | TRBV12-3/TRBV12-4 | TRBD2 | many | CASSLSGREETQYF | TGTGCCAGCAGCCTGAGCGGGAGAGAAGAGACCCAGTACTTC
TRBJ2-1 | TRBV7-9 | NA | many | CASSFLSEDSNEQFF | TGTGCCAGCAGCTTCCTAAGTGAGGATTCTAATGAGCAGTTCTTC
TRBJ2-5 | TRBV5-1 | NA | many | CASSWKGPQETQYF | TGCGCCAGCAGCTGGAAGGGGCCCCAAGAGACCCAGTACTTC
TRBJ2-1 | TRBV5-4 | TRBD2 | NA | CASSLGDYGYNEQFF | TGTGCCAGCAGCTTGGGGGACTACGGATACAATGAGCAGTTCTTC
TRBJ2-6 | TRBV12-3/TRBV12-4 | NA | many | CASSPYGQSGANVLTF | TGTGCCAGCAGTCCCTATGGACAGTCTGGGGCCAACGTCCTGACTTTC
TRBJ2-1 | TRBV10-3 | NA | NA | CAISEYYNEQFF | TGTGCCATCAGTGAGTATTACAATGAGCAGTTCTTC
TRBJ2-7 | TRBV7-9 | NA | many | CASSYRDIGYEQYF | TGTGCCAGCAGCTACCGGGACATAGGCTACGAGCAGTACTTC
TRBJ1-5 | TRBV5-1 | NA | many | CASSPTTALGQPQHF | TGCGCCAGCAGCCCGACGACCGCCCTCGGTCAGCCCCAGCATTTT